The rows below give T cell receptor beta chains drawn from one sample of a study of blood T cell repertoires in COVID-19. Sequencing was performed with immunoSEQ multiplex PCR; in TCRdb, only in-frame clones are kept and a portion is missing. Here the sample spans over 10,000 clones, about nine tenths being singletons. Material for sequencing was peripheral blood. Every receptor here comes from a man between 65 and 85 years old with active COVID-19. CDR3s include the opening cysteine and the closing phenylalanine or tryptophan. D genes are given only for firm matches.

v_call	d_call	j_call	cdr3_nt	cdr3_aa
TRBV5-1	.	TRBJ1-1	TGCGCCAGCAGCTTGGCCGTGGACGGGATGAACACTGAAGCTTTCTTT	CASSLAVDGMNTEAFF
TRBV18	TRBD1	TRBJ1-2	TGTGCCAGCTCACCACCCTCACTAGACAGGGGTTATGGCTACACCTTC	CASSPPSLDRGYGYTF
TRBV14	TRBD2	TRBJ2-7	TGTGCCAGCAGCCGCGGGGGCGAGCAGTACTTC	CASSRGGEQYF
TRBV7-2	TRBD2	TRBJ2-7	TGTGCCAGCAGCCACAGACTAGCGGGGGCCCTTGCCTACGAGCAGTACTTC	CASSHRLAGALAYEQYF
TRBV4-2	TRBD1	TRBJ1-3	TGTGCCAGCAGCCAAGCTCCGGGACAGGGAAACACCATATATTTT	CASSQAPGQGNTIYF
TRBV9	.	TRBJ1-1	TGTGCCAGCAGCGCTAGAGGACAGTCTGAAGCTTTCTTT	CASSARGQSEAFF
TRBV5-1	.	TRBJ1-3	TGCGCCAGCAGACAAACAGGCACTGGAAACACCATATATTTT	CASRQTGTGNTIYF
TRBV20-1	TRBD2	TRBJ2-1	TGCAGTGCGAAGCGGGAGCTTGAGCAGTTCTTC	CSAKRELEQFF